This T cell receptor (beta chain) originates from a study of OX40 agonist ivuxolimab in advanced cancers. As for the study in general: An agonistic anti-OX40 (CD134) antibody, ivuxolimab, was used to treat the patients. Patients were 65% to 85% male with ages roughly 20 to 90, mean 60. Patients assigned to dose escalation were diagnosed with hepatocellular carcinoma, melanoma, renal cell or head and neck cancer.

Autoimmune disease history or systemic immunosuppression barred patients. Only in-frame clones appear in the TCRdb table, and some are missing; sequencing was by immunoSEQ multiplex PCR. The table has tens of thousands of clones, approximately 86% seen once. Trimming shortened V by 1 base and J by 2 bases, and 18 bases separated the two germline ends. Germline CDR1 and CDR2: LNHDA and SQIVND (reference sequence). CDR3 size: 17 residues. The origin of this receptor is an adult with an advanced solid tumor such as melanoma, head and neck, liver or kidney cancer. This specimen was CD4+ or CD8+ T cells sorted from blood, taken in a trial of the OX40 agonist ivuxolimab. The chain joins TRBV19 to TRBJ2-7; perhaps TRBD1 as D (6 bases). Here the CDR3 reads CASSIGPPAQGPYEQYF. Here the CDR3 DNA reads TGTGCCAGTAGTATAGGCCCTCCCGCCCAGGGGCCCTACGAGCAGTACTTC.